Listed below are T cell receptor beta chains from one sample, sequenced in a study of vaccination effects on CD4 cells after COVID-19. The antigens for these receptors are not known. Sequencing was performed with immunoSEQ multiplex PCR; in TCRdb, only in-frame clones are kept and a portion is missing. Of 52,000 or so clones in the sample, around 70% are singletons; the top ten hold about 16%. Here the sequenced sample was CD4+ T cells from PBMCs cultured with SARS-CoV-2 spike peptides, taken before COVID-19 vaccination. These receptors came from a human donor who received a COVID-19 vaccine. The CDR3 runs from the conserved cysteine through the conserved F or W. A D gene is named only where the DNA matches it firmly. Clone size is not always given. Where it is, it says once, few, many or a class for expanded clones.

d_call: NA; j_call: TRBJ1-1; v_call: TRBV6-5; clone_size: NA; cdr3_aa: CASSYDRAVTEAFF; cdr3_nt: TGTGCCAGCAGTTACGATAGGGCGGTCACTGAAGCTTTCTTT
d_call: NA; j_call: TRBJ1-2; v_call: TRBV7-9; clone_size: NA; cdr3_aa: CASSPKGGGSDGYTF; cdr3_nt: TGTGCCAGCAGCCCCAAGGGGGGGGGTTCGGATGGCTACACCTTC
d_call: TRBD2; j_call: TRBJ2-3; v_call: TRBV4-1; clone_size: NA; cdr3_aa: CASSQEGSSGGRLGTDTQYF; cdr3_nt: TGCGCCAGCAGCCAAGAAGGGTCTAGCGGGGGGCGTTTGGGCACAGATACGCAGTATTTT
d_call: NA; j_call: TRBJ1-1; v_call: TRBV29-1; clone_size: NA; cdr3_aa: CSVERRGMNTEAFF; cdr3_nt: TGCAGCGTTGAGAGGAGGGGGATGAACACTGAAGCTTTCTTT
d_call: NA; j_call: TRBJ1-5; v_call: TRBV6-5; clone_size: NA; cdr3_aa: CASSFRGPNQPQHF; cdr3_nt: TGTGCCAGCAGTTTCAGGGGACCGAATCAGCCCCAGCATTTT
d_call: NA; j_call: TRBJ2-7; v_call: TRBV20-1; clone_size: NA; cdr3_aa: CSASTTGKGSYEQYF; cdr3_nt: TGCAGTGCTAGTACCACAGGGAAAGGCTCCTACGAGCAGTACTTC
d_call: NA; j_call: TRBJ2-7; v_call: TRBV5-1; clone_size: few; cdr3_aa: CASSPSELYEQYF; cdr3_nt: TGCGCCAGCAGCCCGTCTGAACTATACGAGCAGTACTTC
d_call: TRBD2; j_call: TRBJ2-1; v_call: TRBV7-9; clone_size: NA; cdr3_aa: CASSFASGGYNEQFF; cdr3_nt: TGTGCCAGCAGCTTCGCTAGCGGGGGCTACAATGAGCAGTTCTTC
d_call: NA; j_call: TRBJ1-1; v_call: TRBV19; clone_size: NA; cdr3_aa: CASQAREGTEAFF; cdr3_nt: TGTGCCAGTCAGGCCCGGGAGGGCACTGAAGCTTTCTTT
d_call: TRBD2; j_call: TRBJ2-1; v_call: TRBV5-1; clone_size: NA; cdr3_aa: CASSPGLAGGRNEQFF; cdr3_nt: TGCGCCAGCAGCCCGGGACTAGCGGGAGGAAGGAATGAGCAGTTCTTC
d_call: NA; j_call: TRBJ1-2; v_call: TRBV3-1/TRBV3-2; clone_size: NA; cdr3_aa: CASSQGGGGYTF; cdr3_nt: TGTGCCAGCAGCCAGGGAGGGGGAGGCTACACCTTC